This paragraph covers one T cell receptor beta chain sequence. Authors' analysis steps: Cell counts per sample came from amplifying reference gene primers. Here immunoSEQ multiplex PCR was the method, and the copy in TCRdb shows in-frame clones only, minus some. That table gives V, J and clone size, and the DNA gave D and trimming. The sample lists 25,000 to 35,000 clones, about 90% occurring once. The entry originates in a study of blood T cell repertoires in COVID-19. Study overall: The analysed material was cDNA or gDNA that came from T cells, B-cell-depleted T cells, or PBMCs.

Material: peripheral blood. This TCR was recovered from a man in his fifties with active COVID-19.

CDR3 DNA: TGCGCCAGCAGCTTGGCCCCAGGGCGAAGGGGTGAAAAACTGTTTTTT. Translated, it gives CASSLAPGRRGEKLFF. The rearrangement links TRBV5-1 to TRBJ1-4; maybe TRBD1 (5 bases). The CDR3 loop spans 16 amino acids. Trimming removed 0 bases from V and 7 bases from J, with 16 bases in between. Germline CDR1 reads SGHRS; CDR2 reads YFSETQ.